The T cell receptor (beta chain) under discussion was sequenced for a study of control samples from healthy donors and cancer patients (dated by TCRdb to 2020 to 2022). CDR1 and CDR2, looked up from the germline V gene (reference sequence), are SGHKS and YYEKEE. The CDR3 measures 16 amino acids from cysteine to phenylalanine. The kept DNA is CDR3 alone, 48 bases in frame from the first base. V is reduced by 0 bases and J by 4 bases, leaving a spacing of 16 bases between them. The library was obtained by the immunoSEQ multiplex PCR assay. The clones in this table, taken by TCRdb from immuneACCESS, are in-frame only. Not every clone is retained; where verified, under half of the shortfall comes from an unresolved V gene, and the cause of the rest is unknown. The sample table shows some 74,000 clones, and about 95% are seen once. Together, the top ten hold roughly 3% of the sample. Details on this clone: Its cognate antigen has yet to be identified. The record has no base qualities; no much larger clone is one base away.

The rearrangement combines TRBV5-5 with TRBJ1-1, with no reliable assignment of the D segment. The receptor was isolated from a woman aged 25-40 years in good health. The specimen was blood. The CDR3 is CASSLDLKGRTTEAFF. The base sequence is TGTGCCAGCAGCTTGGATCTTAAGGGTAGGACCACTGAAGCTTTCTTT.